Each of the 21 T cell receptor beta chains below was sequenced from the same sample in a study of blood T cell repertoires in COVID-19. TCRdb keeps only in-frame clones here, not all; method: immunoSEQ multiplex PCR. The data contain about 270,000 clones, 65% to 85% of them singletons. Source material: peripheral blood. The receptors were gathered from a human donor with COVID-19, enrolled during active disease. The donor label of this sample is uncertain.

This clone was picked up one time. V and J are TRBV19 and TRBJ1-2; TRBD1 aligns across 11 bases. V was pared by 3 bases and J by 5 bases, with 8 bases of the junction left unmatched. Germline loops: CDR1 LNHDA, CDR2 SQIVND (reference sequence). There are 16 residues in the CDR3. CDR3 nucleotides: TGTGCCAGTAGTATTCCCCGGACAGGGGGCGGGTATGGCTACACCTTC. Its translation is CASSIPRTGGGYGYTF.

V is TRBV7-9 and J is TRBJ1-4; TRBD1 aligns across 9 bases. Trimming at V came to 8 bases and at J to 6 bases, leaving 10 bases not matched to a gene. Germline V gives CDR1 SEHNR, CDR2 FQNEAQ (reference sequence). This CDR3 region has 15 residues. This CDR3 is CASQRGTGKHEKLFF. The CDR3 region has the DNA TGTGCCAGCCAAAGGGGGACAGGGAAGCATGAAAAACTGTTTTTT.

This clone was seen a handful of times. The chain uses TRBV29-1 and TRBJ2-6; 8 bases align to TRBD1. With V trimmed by 6 bases and J by 2 bases, 6 bases remained unmatched. The CDR3 is made up of 15 amino acids. Per germline, CDR1 SQVTM and CDR2 ANQGSEA. The CDR3 nucleotides are TGCAGCGTCCGGACAGGGCGGACTGGGGCCAACGTCCTGACTTTC. Protein: CSVRTGRTGANVLTF.

This clone occurred a few times. This sequence joins TRBV9 and TRBJ1-3; the D gene is possibly TRBD1 (6 bases). V was shortened by 5 bases and J by 4 bases, with 16 bases between the two germline ends. Looked up from germline, CDR1 is SGDLS and CDR2 is YYNGEE. The CDR3 sequence is 15 residues long. CDR3 sequence: CASSAGGAGGNTIYF. The CDR3 nucleotides read TGTGCCAGCAGTGCCGGGGGGGCGGGCGGAAACACCATATATTTT. The full variable domain, in which reference TRBV9 and TRBJ1-3 provide the parts outside the CDR3, is DSGVTQTPKHLITATGQRVTLRCSPRSGDLSVYWYQQSLDQGLQFLIQYYNGEERAKGNILERFSAQQFPDLHSELNLSSLELGDSALYFCASSAGGAGGNTIYFGEGSWLTVV.

This clone was recorded a few times. V is TRBV7-9 and J is TRBJ2-3; TRBD2 is a possible D gene (6 bases). Germline assignment: CDR1 SEHNR and CDR2 FQNEAQ (reference sequence). The CDR3 is made up of 15 amino acids. Trimming left V 5 bases short and J 2 bases short, with 14 bases between. CDR3 in DNA: TGTGCCAGCAGCCCAGGGCGGACTATCACAGATACGCAGTATTTT. Its protein is CASSPGRTITDTQYF.

V gene TRBV6-5 combines with J gene TRBJ1-4, with 7 bases fitting TRBD1. Looked up from germline, CDR1 is MNHEY and CDR2 is SVGAGI. This CDR3 contains 15 residues. Unmatched junction bases numbered 11, after V lost 5 bases and J lost 8 bases. In DNA form, the CDR3 reads TGTGCCAGCAGTCCCACGAGGGACAGCGGCGAAAAACTGTTTTTT. Encoded protein: CASSPTRDSGEKLFF.

The chain carries TRBV28 and TRBJ1-2; tentatively, D is TRBD1 (5 bases). CDR1 is MDHEN and CDR2 is SYDVKM in the germline V gene. Trimming removed 10 bases at V and 1 base at J, with 16 bases between. This CDR3 is built from 14 residues. The CDR3 DNA reads TGTGCCACCCACGGCCCAGGGAATAACTATGGCTACACCTTC. Protein product: CATHGPGNNYGYTF.

The chain recombines TRBV10-2 with TRBJ1-1; D not certain. V was clipped by 5 bases and J by 3 bases, with 10 bases between them. Germline-derived CDR1 and CDR2 are WSHSY and SAAADI. There are 13 residues in the CDR3. CDR3 nucleotides: TGCGCCAGCAGTATAGGGAGAGACACTGAAGCTTTCTTT. Translated: CASSIGRDTEAFF.

The V call is TRBV11-3, the J call TRBJ2-1; possible D gene TRBD1, 5 bases. The CDR3 contains 13 residues. V gave up 3 bases and J gave up 6 bases, with 9 bases separating them. The V gene's germline CDR1 is SGHNT and CDR2 YENEEA. This chain's CDR3 is CASSLAGINEQFF. As DNA, the CDR3 is TGTGCCAGCAGCTTGGCAGGGATCAATGAGCAGTTCTTC.

The genes are TRBV9 and TRBJ2-3; tentatively, D is TRBD2 (6 bases). This CDR3 is 18 amino acids long. In germline, CDR1 is SGDLS, CDR2 YYNGEE. V lost 3 bases to trimming and J lost 2 bases, with 22 bases between them. The CDR3 coding sequence is TGTGCCAGCAGCGAATGGTCGGGGCTAGCGCAAATCACAGATACGCAGTATTTT. It encodes CASSEWSGLAQITDTQYF.

V is TRBV6-6 and J is TRBJ1-6; 9 bases align to TRBD1. Germline V gene data show CDR1 as MNHNY and CDR2 as SVGAGI (reference sequence). The CDR3 extends over 14 amino acids. The trim removed 5 bases at V and 8 bases at J, leaving 4 bases unmatched. In DNA form, the CDR3 reads TGTGCCAGCAGTGAGGACAGGGGAGATTCACCCCTCCACTTT. This sequence encodes CASSEDRGDSPLHF.

The CDR3, as DNA: TGTGCCAGCAGCTTAGGAGCTCCCATGAACACTGAAGCTTTCTTT. Its protein product is CASSLGAPMNTEAFF. The chain is built from TRBV7-8 and TRBJ1-1; D is unresolved. V was cut by 1 base and J by 0 bases, with 9 bases left in between. The germline CDR1 and CDR2 sequences are SGHVS and FQNEAQ. This CDR3 comprises 15 residues.

The rearrangement joins TRBV9 to TRBJ2-7; a possible D gene is TRBD2 (6 bases). Looked up from germline, CDR1 is SGDLS and CDR2 is YYNGEE. V gave up 0 bases and J gave up 0 bases, with 16 bases separating them. The length of the CDR3 is 17 residues. The CDR3 DNA reads as TGTGCCAGCAGCGTAGGGGACTCGGGGGTGCTCTCCTACGAGCAGTACTTC. Translated: CASSVGDSGVLSYEQYF.

As for this clone: This sample includes further DNA sequences coding for the same CDR3. The rearrangement uses TRBV27 and TRBJ2-1; D might be TRBD2 (5 bases). The CDR3 spans 11 residues. V lost 2 bases and J lost 10, with 6 bases in between. Germline V gene sequence: CDR1 MNHEY, CDR2 SMNVEV (reference sequence). The CDR3 sequence: CASSLRGEQFF. The CDR3 nucleotides read TGTGCCAGCAGTTTACGAGGGGAGCAGTTCTTC.

The chain recombines TRBV7-3 with TRBJ1-2, with 8 bases that match TRBD1. CDR3 size: 15 residues. Germline V lookup: CDR1 SGHTA, CDR2 FQGTGA. The V gene end was trimmed by 1 base and the J gene end by 3 bases; junction bases not matched to a gene: 4. The CDR3 sequence is CASSLRPTGDYGYTF. As DNA, the CDR3 is TGTGCCAGCAGCTTAAGACCGACAGGGGACTATGGCTACACCTTC. Based on the CDR3 plus reference TRBV7-3 and TRBJ1-2, the full variable domain is GAGVSQTPSNKVTEKGKYVELRCDPISGHTALYWYRQSLGQGPEFLIYFQGTGAADDSGLPNDRFFAVRPEGSVSTLKIQRTERGDSAVYLCASSLRPTGDYGYTFGSGTRLTVV.

The chain uses TRBV19 and TRBJ1-3, with D hard to call. Germline V gene data show CDR1 as LNHDA and CDR2 as SQIVND (reference sequence). The CDR3 consists of 19 residues. Trimming removed 3 bases from V and 8 bases from J, with 29 bases in between. CDR3 protein: CASSMDPNAPVRGQYTIYF. The DNA for the CDR3 is TGTGCCAGTAGTATGGATCCTAACGCCCCCGTCCGGGGTCAGTACACCATATATTTT.

The V and J genes are TRBV19 and TRBJ2-3, with 9 bases matching TRBD2. After removal of 3 bases from V and 6 bases from J, the junction contained 4 bases not matched to a gene. The CDR3 has 14 amino acids. Looked up from germline, CDR1 is LNHDA and CDR2 is SQIVND (reference sequence). CDR3 region: CASSMAGGGDTQYF. The CDR3 DNA reads as TGTGCCAGTAGTATGGCGGGAGGGGGGGATACGCAGTATTTT.

This chain uses TRBV3-1 (or the pseudogene TRBV3-2) with TRBJ1-2; 12 positions agree with TRBD1. Germline V gene lookup returns CDR1 LGHDT and CDR2 YNNKEL (reference sequence). This CDR3 has 16 residues. Trimming took 0 bases from V and 7 from J; bases not matched to a gene: 6. The chain's CDR3 is CASSQDWGQGAAGYTF. Written as DNA, the CDR3 is TGTGCCAGCAGCCAAGATTGGGGACAGGGGGCGGCTGGCTACACCTTC.

The chain uses TRBV5-6 and TRBJ1-2, with D possibly TRBD1 on 6 matching bases. The CDR3 sequence is 14 residues long. V was trimmed by 4 bases and J by 8 bases, leaving 18 bases between them. Germline CDR1 SGHDT, CDR2 YYEEEE. CDR3 in amino acids: CASSPGTSPGGYTF. The CDR3 DNA reads as TGTGCCAGCAGCCCGGGGACATCCCCGGGGGGCTACACCTTC. Looking up the rest from reference TRBV5-6 and TRBJ1-2 gives the full variable domain: DAGVTQSPTHLIKTRGQQVTLRCSPKSGHDTVSWYQQALGQGPQFIFQYYEEEERQRGNFPDRFSGHQFPNYSSELNVNALLLGDSALYLCASSPGTSPGGYTFGSGTRLTVV.

This clone was observed a few times. The CDR3 bases are TGCAGCGTTGAAGCCCAAGTGACTAGCGGGAGTAGCCAAGAGACCCAGTACTTC. Amino acid sequence: CSVEAQVTSGSSQETQYF. The chain links TRBV29-1 to TRBJ2-5; 12 bases match TRBD2. This CDR3 comprises 18 residues. V was pared by 1 base and J by 1 base, with 10 bases of the junction left unmatched. Germline CDR1 is SQVTM and CDR2 is ANQGSEA.

The chain joins TRBV28 to TRBJ2-3, with D perhaps TRBD2 (5 bases). V lost 6 bases, J lost 3 bases, and 16 bases lay in between. This CDR3 spans 15 amino acids. The germline V gene has CDR1 MDHEN and CDR2 SYDVKM. CDR3 in amino acids: CASRGARWPTDTQYF. The CDR3 region has the DNA TGTGCCAGCAGGGGAGCGCGCTGGCCGACAGATACGCAGTATTTT.